This T cell receptor (beta chain) is drawn from a study of blood T cell repertoires in COVID-19 (TCRdb year 2020). Looking at the study overall: Collaborator samples came from the United States, Italy and Spain and covered acute and convalescent phases of COVID-19. The material from the prospective study consisted of cDNA or gDNA derived from T cells, B-cell-depleted T cells, or PBMCs. Nearly every sample came with metadata listing a de-identified subject ID, COVID-19 status, age in years and sex. Samples were obtained from the ongoing ImmuneRACE study (first 160 participants) and from about 1,300 subjects provided by 6 global collaborators. Where available, HLA class I and class II types were obtained from metadata supplied by the sample provider rather than from assay-based typing. Subjects who had been exposed to COVID-19, were actively infected with it, or had recovered from it provided the deeply sampled blood TCRbeta repertoires that made up the dataset. The repertoires were made available in a free public database intended to serve as a resource for research on the immune response to SARS-CoV-2.

From the cysteine up to the phenylalanine, the CDR3 has a length of 13 residues. The sequence is cut down to CDR3 DNA, 39 bases in frame from base 1. The junction carries 9 bases between V and J, which are trimmed by 6 bases and 3 bases respectively. CDR1 and CDR2 are read off the germline V gene (reference sequence) as LNHDA and SQIVND. Each collaborating institution followed its own protocols to collect whole blood in K2EDTA tubes. For TCRbeta analysis, collaborators shipped samples in one of three forms: frozen whole blood, isolated PBMCs, or DNA extracted from either of those sample types. The immunoSEQ Assay, a bias-controlled multiplex PCR, was used to amplify TCRbeta CDR3 regions from genomic DNA. Concerning the study's data processing: The number of nucleated cells in each sample was estimated by amplification of reference gene primers within the assay. To quantify the absolute abundance of each unique TCRbeta CDR3 rearrangement, sequence reads were collapsed and filtered. Productive Simpson clonality was computed per sample as the square root of Simpson's diversity index over productive rearrangements. TCRdb provides this immuneACCESS table in a form limited to in-frame rearrangements. Some clones are lacking; in checked studies, under half of them reflect an unresolved V gene, and why the rest are absent is not known. That table gives V, J and clone size, and the DNA gave D and trimming. This sample holds 140,000 to 150,000 clones; 75% to 90% were observed only once. The ten top clones hold roughly 6.1% of the sample.

What the authors observed across the whole study: The quantity of clinical and demographic metadata differed by source and by participant and was supplied without curation.

Comment on this clone: Its cognate antigen has yet to be identified. Per-nucleotide qualities are absent, and no much larger clonotype sits a single base away.

The receptor's source is an elderly man with acute or convalescent COVID-19. Sequencing was done on a sample of peripheral blood. Here the chain combines TRBV19 and TRBJ1-5, with the identity of the D gene unclear. The CDR3 loop reads CASRPGYNQPQHF. The bases read TGTGCCAGTAGGCCGGGATACAATCAGCCCCAGCATTTT.